Presented here are 8 T cell receptor beta chains from one specimen sequenced in a study of T cells in localized non-small cell lung cancer. Data came from immunoSEQ multiplex PCR; TCRdb stores just in-frame clones and leaves some out. The sample has roughly 76,000 clones, around 82% seen once. Sequenced material: PBMCs, taken before any cancer treatment. These TCRs come from a man aged 35 to 69 with stage II squamous cell lung carcinoma.

The chain has TRBV6-6 and TRBJ1-2; D remains unclear. Trimming took off 7 bases at V and 0 bases at J, with 12 bases between the two ends. Per the germline V gene, CDR1 is MNHNY and CDR2 is SVGAGI (reference sequence). This CDR3 region has 14 residues. The CDR3 coding sequence is TGTGCCAGCACCCGTGACGGACCTAACTATGGCTACACCTTC. As protein: CASTRDGPNYGYTF.

J is TRBJ1-2 and V is TRBV7-3; a weak D match, TRBD1 (6 bases). The V gene lost 5 bases and the J gene lost 1 base, with 11 bases spanning the gap. The germline gives CDR1 SGHTA, CDR2 FQGTGA. There are 14 residues in the CDR3. CDR3 region: CASSQQGGNYGYTF. The CDR3 region has the DNA TGTGCCAGCAGCCAACAGGGAGGTAACTATGGCTACACCTTC. Variable domain in full (rest from reference TRBV7-3 and TRBJ1-2): GAGVSQTPSNKVTEKGKYVELRCDPISGHTALYWYRQSLGQGPEFLIYFQGTGAADDSGLPNDRFFAVRPEGSVSTLKIQRTERGDSAVYLCASSQQGGNYGYTFGSGTRLTVV.

In DNA form, the CDR3 reads TGTGCCAGTACCCCGACAGGGGGCGGAGGACAGCCCCAGCATTTT. This encodes CASTPTGGGGQPQHF. The V gene is TRBV19, the J gene TRBJ1-5, with 10 nucleotides matching TRBD1. Germline V gene lookup returns CDR1 LNHDA and CDR2 SQIVND (reference sequence). CDR3 length equals 15 residues. The V and J ends lost 7 bases and 7 bases, in that order; junction bases with no gene match: 10.

The CDR3, as DNA: TGTGCCAGCAGCTTAGCCCCCTACCAAGAGACCCAGTACTTC. This translates into CASSLAPYQETQYF. This rearrangement joins TRBV11-2 to TRBJ2-5; no reliable D call. The CDR3 spans 14 residues. Trimming took 1 base from V and 0 from J, leaving 6 bases between them. Germline values: CDR1 SGHAT, CDR2 FQNNGV.

The V and J genes are TRBV5-1 and TRBJ1-4; 12 nucleotides align to TRBD1. The CDR3 has 15 amino acids. Trimming took 4 bases from V and 8 from J; bases not matched to a gene: 6. In germline, CDR1 is SGHRS, CDR2 YFSETQ. The chain's CDR3 is CASSPGTGGWEKLFF. CDR3 sequence (DNA): TGCGCCAGCAGCCCCGGGACAGGGGGCTGGGAAAAACTGTTTTTT.

The chain uses TRBV11-2 and TRBJ2-7; 7 bases are a match to TRBD1. The V gene end was trimmed by 5 bases and the J gene end by 8 bases; junction bases not matched to a gene: 18. Germline assignment: CDR1 SGHAT and CDR2 FQNNGV. There are 16 residues in the CDR3. The CDR3 region is CASSATLGTDLSKQYF. The CDR3 nucleotides are TGTGCCAGCAGCGCTACCCTCGGGACAGACCTATCCAAGCAGTACTTC.

This chain links TRBV4-3 with TRBJ2-4, with TRBD2 as a possible D gene (5 bases). The CDR3 spans 15 residues. The germline V gene encodes CDR1 LGHNA and CDR2 YSLEER. Deletions cut 3 bases from V and 8 bases from J, with 17 bases between. This CDR3 reads CASSQRPPPEDIQYF. The CDR3 DNA sequence: TGCGCCAGCAGCCAGCGACCCCCCCCGGAGGACATTCAGTACTTC.

By sample share, this clone is medium-sized. This rearrangement joins TRBV14 to TRBJ2-7; TRBD1 agrees at 8 bases. This CDR3 contains 11 residues. The V gene end was trimmed by 8 bases and the J gene end by 5 bases; junction bases not matched to a gene: 2. The germline V gene has CDR1 SGHDN and CDR2 FVKESK. The CDR3 sequence is CASGQGDEQYF. The CDR3, as DNA: TGTGCCAGCGGACAGGGAGACGAGCAGTACTTC.